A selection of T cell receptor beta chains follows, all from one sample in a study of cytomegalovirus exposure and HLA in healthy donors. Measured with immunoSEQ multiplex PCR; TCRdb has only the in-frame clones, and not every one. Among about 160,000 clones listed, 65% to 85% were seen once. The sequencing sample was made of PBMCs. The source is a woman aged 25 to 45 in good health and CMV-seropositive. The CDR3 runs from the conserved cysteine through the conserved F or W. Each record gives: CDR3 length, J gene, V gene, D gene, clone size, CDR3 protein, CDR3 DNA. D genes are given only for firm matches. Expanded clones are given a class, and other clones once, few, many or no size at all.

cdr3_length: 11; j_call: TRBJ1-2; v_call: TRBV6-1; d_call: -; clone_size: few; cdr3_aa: CASTRSWGYTF; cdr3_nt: TGTGCCAGCACCCGGAGTTGGGGCTACACCTTC
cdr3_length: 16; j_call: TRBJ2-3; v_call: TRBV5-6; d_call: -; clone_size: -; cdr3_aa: CASSLLGGASTDTQYF; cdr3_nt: TGTGCCAGCAGCCTCCTAGGGGGGGCCTCCACAGATACGCAGTATTTT
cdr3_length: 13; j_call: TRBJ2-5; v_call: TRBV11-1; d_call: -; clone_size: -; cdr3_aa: CASSLLLEETQYF; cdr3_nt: TGTGCCAGCAGCTTACTGCTAGAAGAGACCCAGTACTTC
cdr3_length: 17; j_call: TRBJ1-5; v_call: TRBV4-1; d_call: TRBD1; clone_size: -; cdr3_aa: CASSQRQGATTNQPQHF; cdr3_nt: TGCGCCAGCAGCCAAAGACAGGGGGCTACTACGAATCAGCCCCAGCATTTT
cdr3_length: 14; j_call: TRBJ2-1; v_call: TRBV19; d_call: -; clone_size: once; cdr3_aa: CASSRDMVRDEQFF; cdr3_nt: TGTGCCAGTAGCCGGGACATGGTTCGCGATGAGCAGTTCTTC
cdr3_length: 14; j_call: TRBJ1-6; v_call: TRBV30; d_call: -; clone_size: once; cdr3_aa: CAWSVAGTNSPLHF; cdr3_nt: TGTGCCTGGAGTGTAGCAGGGACAAATTCACCCCTCCACTTT
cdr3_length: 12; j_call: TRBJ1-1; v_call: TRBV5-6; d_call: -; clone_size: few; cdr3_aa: CASQGLNTEAFF; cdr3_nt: TGTGCCAGCCAGGGATTAAACACTGAAGCTTTCTTT
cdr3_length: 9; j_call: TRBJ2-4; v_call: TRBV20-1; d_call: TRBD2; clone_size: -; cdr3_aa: CSATGTTSF; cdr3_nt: TGCAGTGCGACCGGGACTACCAGCTTC
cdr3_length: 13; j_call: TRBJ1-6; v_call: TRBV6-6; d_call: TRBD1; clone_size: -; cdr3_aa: CASSYRDSTPLHF; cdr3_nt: TGTGCCAGCAGTTACAGGGACAGCACACCCCTCCACTTT
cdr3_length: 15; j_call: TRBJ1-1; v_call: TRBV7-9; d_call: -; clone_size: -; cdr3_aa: CASSLGSGANTEAFF; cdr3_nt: TGTGCCAGCAGCTTAGGGTCAGGGGCGAACACTGAAGCTTTCTTT
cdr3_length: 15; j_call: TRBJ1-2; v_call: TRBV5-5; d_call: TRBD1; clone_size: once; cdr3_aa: CASSLEGGTGDGYTF; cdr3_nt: TGTGCCAGCAGCTTGGAGGGCGGGACAGGGGATGGCTACACCTTC
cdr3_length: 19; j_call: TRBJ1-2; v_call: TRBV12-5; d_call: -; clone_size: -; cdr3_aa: CASGTGRAGILVRDYGYTF; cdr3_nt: TGTGCTAGTGGTACTGGGAGGGCAGGCATATTAGTTCGGGACTATGGCTACACCTTC
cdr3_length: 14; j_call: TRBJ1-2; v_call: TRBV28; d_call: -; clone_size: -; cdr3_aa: CASSPITRLGGYTF; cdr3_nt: TGTGCCAGCAGCCCAATCACACGATTGGGCGGCTACACCTTC
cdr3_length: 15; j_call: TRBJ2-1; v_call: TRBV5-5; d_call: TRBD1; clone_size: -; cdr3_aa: CASSFGQVSYNEQFF; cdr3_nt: TGTGCCAGCAGCTTTGGACAGGTTTCCTACAATGAGCAGTTCTTC
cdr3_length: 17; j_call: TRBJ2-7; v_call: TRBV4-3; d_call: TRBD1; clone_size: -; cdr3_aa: CASSQDRGPPSRSEQYF; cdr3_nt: TGCGCCAGCAGCCAAGATAGGGGGCCTCCGTCGAGGTCCGAGCAGTACTTC
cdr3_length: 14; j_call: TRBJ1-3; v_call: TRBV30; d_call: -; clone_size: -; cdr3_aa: CAWKAGGAGNTIYF; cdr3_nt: TGTGCCTGGAAGGCGGGGGGGGCTGGAAACACCATATATTTT
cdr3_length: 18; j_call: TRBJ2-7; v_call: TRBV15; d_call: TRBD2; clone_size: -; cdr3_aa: CATSRDLGLAGGEYEQYF; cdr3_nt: TGTGCCACCAGCAGAGATCTCGGACTAGCGGGGGGAGAGTACGAGCAGTACTTC
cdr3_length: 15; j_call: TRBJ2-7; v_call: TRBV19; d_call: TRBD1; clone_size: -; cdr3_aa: CASSPWGQGAHEQYF; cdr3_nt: TGTGCCAGTAGCCCATGGGGACAGGGGGCCCACGAGCAGTACTTC
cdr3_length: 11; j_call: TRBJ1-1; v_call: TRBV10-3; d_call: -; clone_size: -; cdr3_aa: CAISERTEAFF; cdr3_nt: TGTGCCATCTCGGAGAGGACTGAAGCTTTCTTT
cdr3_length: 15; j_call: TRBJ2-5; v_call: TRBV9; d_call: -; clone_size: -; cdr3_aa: CASSVEAGLTETQYF; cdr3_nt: TGTGCCAGCAGCGTAGAGGCAGGACTTACTGAGACCCAGTACTTC
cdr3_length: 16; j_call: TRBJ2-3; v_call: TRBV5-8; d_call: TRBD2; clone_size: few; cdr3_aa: CASSPGTSGGTDTQYF; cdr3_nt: TGTGCCAGCAGCCCGGGGACTAGCGGTGGCACAGATACGCAGTATTTT
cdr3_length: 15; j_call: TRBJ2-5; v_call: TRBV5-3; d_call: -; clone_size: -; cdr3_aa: CARSGPPRLWETQYF; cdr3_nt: TGTGCCAGAAGCGGCCCCCCGCGGTTGTGGGAGACCCAGTACTTC
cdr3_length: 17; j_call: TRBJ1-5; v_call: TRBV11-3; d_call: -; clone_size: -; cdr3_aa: CASSLGGAVFSNQPQHF; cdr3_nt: TGTGCCAGCAGCTTAGGTGGGGCCGTATTTAGCAATCAGCCCCAGCATTTT
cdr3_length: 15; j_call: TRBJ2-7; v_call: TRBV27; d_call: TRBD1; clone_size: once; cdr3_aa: CASSRGQGPSYEQYF; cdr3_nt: TGTGCCAGCAGTCGGGGACAGGGGCCTTCCTACGAGCAGTACTTC
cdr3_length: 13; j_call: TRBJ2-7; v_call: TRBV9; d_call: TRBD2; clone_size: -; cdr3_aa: CASSVGGSYEQYF; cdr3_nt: TGTGCCAGCAGCGTCGGGGGGTCCTACGAGCAGTACTTC
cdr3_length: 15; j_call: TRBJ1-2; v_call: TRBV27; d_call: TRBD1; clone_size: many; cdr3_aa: CASSTWTGGNYGYTF; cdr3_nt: TGTGCCAGCAGTACATGGACAGGGGGCAACTATGGCTACACCTTC
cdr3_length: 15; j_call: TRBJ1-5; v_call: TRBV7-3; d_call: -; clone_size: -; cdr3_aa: CASSPRGEYNQPQHF; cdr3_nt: TGTGCCAGCAGCCCCAGGGGCGAGTACAATCAGCCCCAGCATTTT
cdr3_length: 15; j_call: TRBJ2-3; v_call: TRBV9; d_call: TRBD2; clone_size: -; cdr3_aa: CASSGTRDYTDTQYF; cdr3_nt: TGTGCCAGCAGCGGGACCCGGGACTATACAGATACGCAGTATTTT
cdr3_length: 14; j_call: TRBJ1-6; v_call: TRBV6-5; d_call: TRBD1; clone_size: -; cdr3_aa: CASSYDREVSPLHF; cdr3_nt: TGTGCCAGCAGTTACGACAGGGAGGTTTCACCCCTCCACTTT
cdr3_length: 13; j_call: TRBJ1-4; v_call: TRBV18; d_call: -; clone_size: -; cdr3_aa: CASSPGGDEKLFF; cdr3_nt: TGTGCCAGCTCACCAGGGGGCGACGAAAAACTGTTTTTT
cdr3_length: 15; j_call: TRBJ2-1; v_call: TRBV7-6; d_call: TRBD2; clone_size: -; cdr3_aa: CASSLAGGAWNEQFF; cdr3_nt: TGTGCCAGCAGCTTAGCGGGAGGGGCCTGGAATGAGCAGTTCTTC
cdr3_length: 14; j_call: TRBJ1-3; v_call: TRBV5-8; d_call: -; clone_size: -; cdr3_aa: CASSWTRVGNTIYF; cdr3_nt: TGTGCCAGCAGCTGGACGAGGGTCGGAAACACCATATATTTT
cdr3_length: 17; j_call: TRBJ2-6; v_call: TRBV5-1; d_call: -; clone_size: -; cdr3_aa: CASSLYSGAGGANVLTF; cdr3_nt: TGCGCCAGCAGCTTGTACTCAGGGGCTGGCGGGGCCAACGTCCTGACTTTC
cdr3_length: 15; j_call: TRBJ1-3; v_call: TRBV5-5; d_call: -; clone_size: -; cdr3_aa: CASSSGVSSGNTIYF; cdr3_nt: TGTGCCAGCAGCTCCGGGGTCAGCTCTGGAAACACCATATATTTT
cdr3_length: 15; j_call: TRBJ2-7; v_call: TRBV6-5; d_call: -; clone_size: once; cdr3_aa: CASSWRTSGMGEQYF; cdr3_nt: TGTGCCAGCAGTTGGCGGACCTCGGGGATGGGCGAGCAGTACTTC
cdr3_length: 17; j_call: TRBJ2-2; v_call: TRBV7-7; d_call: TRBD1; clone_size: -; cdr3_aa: CASSPSPGTENTGELFF; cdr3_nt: TGTGCCAGCAGCCCAAGCCCCGGGACAGAAAACACCGGGGAGCTGTTTTTT
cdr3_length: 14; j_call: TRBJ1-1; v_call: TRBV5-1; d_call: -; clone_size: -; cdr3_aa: CASSWAGMNTEAFF; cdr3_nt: TGCGCCAGCAGCTGGGCCGGGATGAACACTGAAGCTTTCTTT
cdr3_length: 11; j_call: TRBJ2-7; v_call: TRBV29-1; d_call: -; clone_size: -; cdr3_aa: CSAGDSYEQYF; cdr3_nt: TGCAGCGCGGGGGACTCCTACGAGCAGTACTTC
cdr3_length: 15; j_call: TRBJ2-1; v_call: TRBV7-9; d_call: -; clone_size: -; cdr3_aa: CASSSYRDSYNEQFF; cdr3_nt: TGTGCCAGCAGCTCCTACCGGGACTCTTACAATGAGCAGTTCTTC
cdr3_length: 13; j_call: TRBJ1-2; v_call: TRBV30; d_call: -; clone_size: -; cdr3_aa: CAWSATGESDYTF; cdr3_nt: TGTGCCTGGAGCGCTACGGGGGAGTCGGACTACACCTTC
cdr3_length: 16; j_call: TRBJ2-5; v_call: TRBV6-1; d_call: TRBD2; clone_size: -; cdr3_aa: CASSDQFGSGQETQYF; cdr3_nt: TGTGCCAGCAGTGATCAATTCGGTAGCGGGCAAGAGACCCAGTACTTC
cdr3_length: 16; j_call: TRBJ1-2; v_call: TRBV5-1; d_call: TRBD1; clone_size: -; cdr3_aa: CASSLVGTGVSYGYTF; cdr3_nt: TGCGCCAGCAGCTTGGTTGGGACAGGGGTTTCCTATGGCTACACCTTC
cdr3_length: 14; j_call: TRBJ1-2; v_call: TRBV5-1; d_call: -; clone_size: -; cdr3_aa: CASSFTGTSYGYTF; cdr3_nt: TGCGCCAGCAGCTTCACAGGGACCTCCTATGGCTACACCTTC
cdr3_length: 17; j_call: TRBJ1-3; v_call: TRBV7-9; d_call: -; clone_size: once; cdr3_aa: CASSPLWRYSSGNTIYF; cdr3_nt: TGTGCCAGCAGCCCGCTCTGGAGGTATAGCTCTGGAAACACCATATATTTT
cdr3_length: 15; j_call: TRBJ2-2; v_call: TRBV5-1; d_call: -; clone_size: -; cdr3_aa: CASSLAQGSTGELFF; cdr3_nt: TGCGCCAGCAGCTTGGCGCAGGGTAGCACCGGGGAGCTGTTTTTT
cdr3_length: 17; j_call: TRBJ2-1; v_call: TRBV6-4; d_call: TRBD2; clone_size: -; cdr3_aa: CASSRLAGGPSYNEQFF; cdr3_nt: TGTGCCAGCAGTAGGCTAGCGGGGGGGCCGTCCTACAATGAGCAGTTCTTC
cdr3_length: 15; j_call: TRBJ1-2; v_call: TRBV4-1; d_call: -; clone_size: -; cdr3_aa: CASSLRQADNYGYTF; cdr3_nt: TGCGCCAGCAGCCTCAGACAGGCCGATAACTATGGCTACACCTTC
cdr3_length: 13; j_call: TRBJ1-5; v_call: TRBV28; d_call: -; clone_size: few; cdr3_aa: CASTLTVNQPQHF; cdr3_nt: TGTGCCAGCACCTTGACAGTCAATCAGCCCCAGCATTTT
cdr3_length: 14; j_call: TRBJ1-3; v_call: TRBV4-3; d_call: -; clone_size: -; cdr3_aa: CASSQAGTGNTIYF; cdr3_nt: TGCGCCAGCAGCCAGGCAGGGACTGGAAACACCATATATTTT
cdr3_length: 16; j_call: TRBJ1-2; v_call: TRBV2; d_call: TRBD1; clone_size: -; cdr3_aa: CASSNRDRGLENGYTF; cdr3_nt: TGTGCCAGCAGTAACCGGGACAGGGGCCTTGAGAATGGCTACACCTTC
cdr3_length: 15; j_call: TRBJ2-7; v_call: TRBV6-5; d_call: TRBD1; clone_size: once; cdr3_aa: CASSPRTGLSYEQYF; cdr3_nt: TGTGCCAGCAGTCCTCGGACAGGGCTTTCCTACGAGCAGTACTTC
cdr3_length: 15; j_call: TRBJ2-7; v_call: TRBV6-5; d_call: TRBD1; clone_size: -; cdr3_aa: CASCPARDRTYEQYF; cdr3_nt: TGTGCCAGCTGTCCGGCCCGGGACAGAACCTACGAGCAGTACTTC
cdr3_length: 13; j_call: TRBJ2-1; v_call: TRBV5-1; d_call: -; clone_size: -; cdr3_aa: CASSPIRYNEQFF; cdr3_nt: TGCGCCAGCAGCCCCATACGGTACAATGAGCAGTTCTTC
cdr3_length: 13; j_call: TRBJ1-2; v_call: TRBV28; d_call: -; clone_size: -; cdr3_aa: CASRSWGGEGYTF; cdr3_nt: TGTGCCAGCAGATCTTGGGGAGGGGAGGGCTACACCTTC
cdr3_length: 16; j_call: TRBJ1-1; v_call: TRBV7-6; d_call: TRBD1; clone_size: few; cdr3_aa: CASSSGRTGVETEAFF; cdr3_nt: TGTGCCAGCAGTTCCGGCCGAACAGGGGTCGAAACTGAAGCTTTCTTT
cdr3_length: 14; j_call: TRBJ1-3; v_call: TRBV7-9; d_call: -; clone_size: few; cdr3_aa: CASIDDSSGNTIYF; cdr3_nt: TGTGCCAGCATCGATGACAGTTCTGGAAACACCATATATTTT
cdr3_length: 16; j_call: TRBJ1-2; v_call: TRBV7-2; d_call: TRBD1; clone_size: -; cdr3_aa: CASSLEPGQGARGYTF; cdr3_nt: TGTGCCAGCAGCTTAGAACCGGGACAGGGGGCGCGTGGCTACACCTTC
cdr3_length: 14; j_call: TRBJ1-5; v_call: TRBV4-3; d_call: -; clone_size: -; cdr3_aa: CASSQDPFDQPQHF; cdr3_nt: TGCGCCAGCAGCCAAGATCCTTTCGATCAGCCCCAGCATTTT
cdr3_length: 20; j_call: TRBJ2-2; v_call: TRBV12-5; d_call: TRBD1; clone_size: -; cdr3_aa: CASAPRGRGLIYANTGELFF; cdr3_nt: TGTGCTAGTGCCCCTAGGGGCAGGGGGTTGATTTACGCGAACACCGGGGAGCTGTTTTTT